This TCR beta chain was obtained from a study of blood T cell repertoires in COVID-19. Study details: Both acute and convalescent COVID-19 samples were obtained from the United States, Italy and Spain.

Germline V lookup: CDR1 MNHEY, CDR2 SVGAGI. Trimming cost V 8 bases and J 9 bases; bases outside gene matches: 12. This CDR3 has 14 residues. The method was immunoSEQ multiplex PCR; TCRdb's version includes in-frame clones alone and lacks a portion of them. The sample records just over 50,000 clones, roughly 90% being singletons. Input material: peripheral blood. This receptor was identified in a human donor with active COVID-19. The donor label of this sample is uncertain. The chain carries TRBV6-5 and TRBJ2-7; 11 bases match TRBD2. As DNA, the CDR3 is TGTGCCAGCGGGCTACTAGCGGGGGCCTCTGGGCAGTACTTC. This gives the protein CASGLLAGASGQYF.